A selection of T cell receptor beta chains follows, all from one sample in a study of CD8 T cells in ankylosing spondylitis. TCRdb re-derived calls from the 5' RACE reads in MiXCR, one entry per CDR3 protein. This sample has about 250,000 distinct CDR3 sequences, with under 12% found just once. The source material was blood, either unsorted or a sorted T cell fraction (not recorded which). These TCRs come from a male donor with ankylosing spondylitis or in good health (not recorded which). Both conserved end residues are part of each CDR3. Fields, in order: clone size, V gene, J gene, D gene, CDR3 DNA, CDR3 protein. A D gene is named only where the DNA matches it firmly. Size values are once, few and many counts, or a class for expanded clones, and some rows have none.

abundance: few
v_gene: TRBV29-1
j_gene: TRBJ1-3
d_gene: .
CDR3nt: TGCAGCGTTACTACGAGGGATTCTGGAAACACCATATATTTT
CDR3aa: CSVTTRDSGNTIYF

abundance: many
v_gene: TRBV20-1
j_gene: TRBJ2-7
d_gene: .
CDR3nt: TGCAGTGCTCGCCGGGACGCCTTCTCCTACGAGCAGTACTTC
CDR3aa: CSARRDAFSYEQYF

abundance: many
v_gene: TRBV6-2/TRBV6-3
j_gene: TRBJ2-3
d_gene: TRBD1
CDR3nt: TGTGCCAGCAGTTACTTTGGACAGGGTGGCTCGTTCACAGATACGCAGTATTTT
CDR3aa: CASSYFGQGGSFTDTQYF

abundance: many
v_gene: TRBV5-1
j_gene: TRBJ2-7
d_gene: .
CDR3nt: TGCGCCAGCAGCTTAGCTCTTCGACAGGATATCTCCTACGAGCAGTACTTC
CDR3aa: CASSLALRQDISYEQYF

abundance: many
v_gene: TRBV21-1
j_gene: TRBJ1-2
d_gene: .
CDR3nt: TGTGCCAGCAGCAAAGGGATTTCAAACAGGGGCCTCTATGGCTACACCTTC
CDR3aa: CASSKGISNRGLYGYTF

abundance: many
v_gene: TRBV5-1
j_gene: TRBJ2-1
d_gene: TRBD2
CDR3nt: TGCGCCAGCAGCCCTAGCGGGGTTTACAATGAGCAGTTCTTC
CDR3aa: CASSPSGVYNEQFF

abundance: few
v_gene: TRBV7-2
j_gene: TRBJ1-2
d_gene: .
CDR3nt: TGTGCCAGCAGACGCGTGCCGGAGGGCTATGGCTACACCTTC
CDR3aa: CASRRVPEGYGYTF

abundance: many
v_gene: TRBV12-3/TRBV12-4
j_gene: TRBJ2-3
d_gene: .
CDR3nt: TGTGCCAGCGGGGCCCTCGGAAATACGCAGTATTTT
CDR3aa: CASGALGNTQYF

abundance: many
v_gene: TRBV20-1
j_gene: TRBJ2-3
d_gene: TRBD2
CDR3nt: TGCAGTGCTCCCCCCGGGCGGGGGGCGTACTTCACAGATACGCAGTATTTT
CDR3aa: CSAPPGRGAYFTDTQYF

abundance: many
v_gene: TRBV4-1
j_gene: TRBJ1-5
d_gene: .
CDR3nt: TGCGCCAGCAGCCAAGGAGGTGTGGGAGGCAATCAGCCCCAGCATTTT
CDR3aa: CASSQGGVGGNQPQHF

abundance: many
v_gene: TRBV27
j_gene: TRBJ2-2
d_gene: .
CDR3nt: TGTGCCAGCAGTCCCCCTTCCGGGGAGCTGTTTTTT
CDR3aa: CASSPPSGELFF

abundance: .
v_gene: TRBV5-4
j_gene: TRBJ2-2
d_gene: TRBD2
CDR3nt: TGTGCCAGCAGCGCCGGGACTAGCGCGCCCGGGGAGCTGTTTTTT
CDR3aa: CASSAGTSAPGELFF

abundance: many
v_gene: TRBV20-1
j_gene: TRBJ1-1
d_gene: TRBD1
CDR3nt: TGCAGTGCTAACGACATGAGGGGGCCAGGGCTAACTGAAGCTTTCTTT
CDR3aa: CSANDMRGPGLTEAFF

abundance: many
v_gene: TRBV5-1
j_gene: TRBJ2-2
d_gene: .
CDR3nt: TGCGCCAGCAGCTTGCGACTAGGGAACACCGGGGAGCTGTTTTTT
CDR3aa: CASSLRLGNTGELFF

abundance: many
v_gene: TRBV4-2
j_gene: TRBJ2-3
d_gene: TRBD2
CDR3nt: TGTGCCAGCAGCCAAAGGACTAGCGGGGGGACAGATACGCAGTATTTT
CDR3aa: CASSQRTSGGTDTQYF

abundance: many
v_gene: TRBV12-3/TRBV12-4
j_gene: TRBJ2-1
d_gene: TRBD2
CDR3nt: TGTGCCAGCAGTCCCCCCCGCGGGGGGGCCGCAGATGAGCAGTTCTTC
CDR3aa: CASSPPRGGAADEQFF

abundance: many
v_gene: TRBV3-1
j_gene: TRBJ1-2
d_gene: .
CDR3nt: TGTGCCAGCAGCCCGACAGGTTTCTATGGCTACACCTTC
CDR3aa: CASSPTGFYGYTF

abundance: many
v_gene: TRBV5-1
j_gene: TRBJ1-1
d_gene: .
CDR3nt: TGCGCCAGCAGCTTGGGCGGGGAAGCAGCTTTCTTT
CDR3aa: CASSLGGEAAFF

abundance: many
v_gene: TRBV19
j_gene: TRBJ2-3
d_gene: .
CDR3nt: TGTGCCAGTAGTAGAGCGGGCCAATCCACAGATACGCAGTATTTT
CDR3aa: CASSRAGQSTDTQYF

abundance: many
v_gene: TRBV4-1
j_gene: TRBJ1-5
d_gene: TRBD1
CDR3nt: TGCGCCAGCAGCCTCGGGGACAGGGTTCTTAGCAATCAGCCCCAGCATTTT
CDR3aa: CASSLGDRVLSNQPQHF

abundance: .
v_gene: TRBV5-4
j_gene: TRBJ2-2
d_gene: .
CDR3nt: TGTGCCAGCAGCTTGTGGAATTCGGACACCGGGGAGCTGTTTTTT
CDR3aa: CASSLWNSDTGELFF

abundance: many
v_gene: TRBV5-5
j_gene: TRBJ2-1
d_gene: .
CDR3nt: TGTGCCAGCAGCTTAGGAACAGGGTTTCATGAGCAGTTCTTC
CDR3aa: CASSLGTGFHEQFF

abundance: .
v_gene: TRBV2
j_gene: TRBJ2-7
d_gene: .
CDR3nt: TGTGCCAGCAGTGAAAGGGCCGGATGGACCTACGAGCAGTACTTC
CDR3aa: CASSERAGWTYEQYF

abundance: many
v_gene: TRBV7-2
j_gene: TRBJ1-1
d_gene: .
CDR3nt: TGTGCCAGCAGCTTAGATTCGGGGGCGCGGGCTGAAGCTTTCTTT
CDR3aa: CASSLDSGARAEAFF

abundance: .
v_gene: TRBV19
j_gene: TRBJ1-1
d_gene: .
CDR3nt: TGTGCCAGTAGTATCGTTTCTGAAGCTTTCTTT
CDR3aa: CASSIVSEAFF

abundance: .
v_gene: TRBV19
j_gene: TRBJ1-2
d_gene: .
CDR3nt: TGTGCCAGTAGTACACGGACAGCTAACTATGGCTACACCTTC
CDR3aa: CASSTRTANYGYTF

abundance: .
v_gene: TRBV7-2
j_gene: TRBJ1-1
d_gene: TRBD1
CDR3nt: TGTGCCAGCAGCCTCGACAGGGGAGGGAACACTGAAGCTTTCTTT
CDR3aa: CASSLDRGGNTEAFF

abundance: few
v_gene: TRBV3-1
j_gene: TRBJ1-1
d_gene: TRBD1
CDR3nt: TGTGCCAGCAGCCCTGGGGGACAGCGGAACACTGAAGCTTTCTTT
CDR3aa: CASSPGGQRNTEAFF

abundance: many
v_gene: TRBV10-3
j_gene: TRBJ1-2
d_gene: .
CDR3nt: TGTGCCATCAGTGATGGGGTTCCTAACTATGGCTACACCTTC
CDR3aa: CAISDGVPNYGYTF

abundance: .
v_gene: TRBV5-1
j_gene: TRBJ2-3
d_gene: TRBD1
CDR3nt: TGCGCCAGCTACGACAGGGTTTTAACGGATACGCAGTATTTT
CDR3aa: CASYDRVLTDTQYF

abundance: many
v_gene: TRBV5-1
j_gene: TRBJ1-2
d_gene: TRBD1
CDR3nt: TGCGCCAGCAGCTTAAGCGCGGGACAGGGGGCCTCTGGCTACACCTTC
CDR3aa: CASSLSAGQGASGYTF

abundance: few
v_gene: TRBV25-1
j_gene: TRBJ1-1
d_gene: .
CDR3nt: TGTGCCAGCGGCGGCGGGTCCTCGAACACTGAAGCTTTCTTT
CDR3aa: CASGGGSSNTEAFF

abundance: many
v_gene: TRBV4-1
j_gene: TRBJ2-5
d_gene: TRBD1
CDR3nt: TGCGCCAGCAGCCAAGCCCCCGACAGGGCCAACGGTGAGACCCAGTACTTC
CDR3aa: CASSQAPDRANGETQYF

abundance: many
v_gene: TRBV5-1
j_gene: TRBJ2-3
d_gene: .
CDR3nt: TGCGCCAGCAGCTTGCATGGTTCTGATACGCAGTATTTT
CDR3aa: CASSLHGSDTQYF

abundance: few
v_gene: TRBV5-6
j_gene: TRBJ2-1
d_gene: TRBD1
CDR3nt: TGTGCCAGCAGCTTCGACAGGGGCGCCGCCTACAATGAGCAGTTCTTC
CDR3aa: CASSFDRGAAYNEQFF

abundance: many
v_gene: TRBV5-5
j_gene: TRBJ1-5
d_gene: .
CDR3nt: TGTGCCAGCAGCCAGACAGGACTCAATCAGCCCCAGCATTTT
CDR3aa: CASSQTGLNQPQHF

abundance: many
v_gene: TRBV4-2
j_gene: TRBJ2-4
d_gene: TRBD2
CDR3nt: TGTGCCAGCAGCAAATTGGGAGGGAAAAACATTCAGTACTTC
CDR3aa: CASSKLGGKNIQYF

abundance: many
v_gene: TRBV10-3
j_gene: TRBJ2-5
d_gene: .
CDR3nt: TGTGCCATCAGTGAGAAACAGGGTCAAGAGACCCAGTACTTC
CDR3aa: CAISEKQGQETQYF

abundance: many
v_gene: TRBV3-1
j_gene: TRBJ1-1
d_gene: TRBD1
CDR3nt: TGTGCCAGCAGCCAAGATAAGACAGGGGGGGTCCCTTACACTGAAGCTTTCTTT
CDR3aa: CASSQDKTGGVPYTEAFF

abundance: .
v_gene: TRBV5-1
j_gene: TRBJ2-7
d_gene: .
CDR3nt: TGCGCCAGCCGCCATGGTTCGTCAGCCTACGAGCAGTACTTC
CDR3aa: CASRHGSSAYEQYF

abundance: few
v_gene: TRBV18
j_gene: TRBJ1-5
d_gene: TRBD1
CDR3nt: TGTGCCAGCTCCGAGACAGGGGTGAAAAATCAGCCCCAGCATTTT
CDR3aa: CASSETGVKNQPQHF

abundance: many
v_gene: TRBV4-2
j_gene: TRBJ1-1
d_gene: .
CDR3nt: TGTGCCAGCAGCCAACGTGAGGGGAACACTGAAGCTTTCTTT
CDR3aa: CASSQREGNTEAFF

abundance: many
v_gene: TRBV20-1
j_gene: TRBJ2-1
d_gene: TRBD2
CDR3nt: TGCAGTGCTCGGTGGCCAGCGGGAGAGGTCAATGAGCAGTTCTTC
CDR3aa: CSARWPAGEVNEQFF

abundance: many
v_gene: TRBV20-1
j_gene: TRBJ1-6
d_gene: TRBD1
CDR3nt: TGCAGTGCCGTGCCTTCGACAGGGAGAAATTCACCCCTCCACTTT
CDR3aa: CSAVPSTGRNSPLHF

abundance: .
v_gene: TRBV5-1
j_gene: TRBJ2-1
d_gene: TRBD1
CDR3nt: TGCGCCAGCAGCTTGAGGCAGGGTGGGCTCAGGGGGAGTGAGCAGTTCTTC
CDR3aa: CASSLRQGGLRGSEQFF

abundance: .
v_gene: TRBV11-2
j_gene: TRBJ1-3
d_gene: TRBD1
CDR3nt: TGTGCCAGCAGCTTAGTAGGGGGCCGTGGAAGCTTCTCTGGAAACACCATATATTTT
CDR3aa: CASSLVGGRGSFSGNTIYF

abundance: many
v_gene: TRBV10-1
j_gene: TRBJ2-3
d_gene: .
CDR3nt: TGCGCCAGCAGTGGATCAGGGAATAGCGCAGATACGCAGTATTTT
CDR3aa: CASSGSGNSADTQYF

abundance: many
v_gene: TRBV4-1
j_gene: TRBJ2-7
d_gene: TRBD1
CDR3nt: TGCGCCAGCAGCCAAGATAAACGGGACAGGGACTACGAGCAGTACTTC
CDR3aa: CASSQDKRDRDYEQYF

abundance: many
v_gene: TRBV27
j_gene: TRBJ1-2
d_gene: .
CDR3nt: TGTGCCAGCAGTTTATCATATCATCCGGGACAAGATACGAGCTATGGCTACACCTTC
CDR3aa: CASSLSYHPGQDTSYGYTF

abundance: .
v_gene: TRBV7-2
j_gene: TRBJ1-1
d_gene: .
CDR3nt: TGTGCCAGCAGCTTAGCGACGGTACCCACTGAAGCTTTCTTT
CDR3aa: CASSLATVPTEAFF

abundance: .
v_gene: TRBV2
j_gene: TRBJ2-5
d_gene: TRBD2
CDR3nt: TGTGCCAGCAGTGAACGTAGCGGGAGAAGTCAAGAGACCCAGTACTTC
CDR3aa: CASSERSGRSQETQYF